A selection of T cell receptor beta chains follows, all from one sample in a study of breast tumors, draining lymph nodes, adjacent tissues. TCRdb passed the multiplex PCR reads through MiXCR, listing each CDR3 protein once. The table shows under 20,000 distinct CDR3 sequences, with 63% occurring only once. Sequencing was carried out using tumor-adjacent breast tissue. These receptor sequences come from a female donor with breast cancer. Some clones in this sample may be carry-over from other donors' samples. The CDR3 runs from the conserved cysteine through the conserved F or W. Fields, in order: J gene, V gene, D gene, clone size, CDR3 protein, CDR3 DNA. D genes are given only for firm matches. Not all rows give a size; the values are once, few, many and, for expanded clones, a class.

>TRBJ1-3|TRBV5-6|.|few
CASSLRTAGNTIYF
TGTGCCAGCAGCTTACGCACTGCGGGAAACACCATATATTTT
>TRBJ2-7|TRBV10-3|.|once
CAISESSSREEQYF
TGTGCCATCAGTGAGTCCTCGTCTAGAGAAGAGCAGTACTTC
>TRBJ2-1|TRBV5-1|.|.
CASSQGLGGGNEQFF
TGCGCCAGCAGCCAAGGGCTGGGTGGGGGGAATGAGCAGTTCTTC
>TRBJ2-7|TRBV11-3|.|.
CASSLGHGYEQYF
TGTGCCAGCAGCTTAGGACATGGCTACGAGCAGTACTTC
>TRBJ2-5|TRBV24-1|TRBD1|.
CATSDRTGKGGTQYF
TGTGCCACCAGTGATCGGACAGGGAAAGGCGGGACCCAGTACTTC
>TRBJ2-4|TRBV6-2/TRBV6-3|.|many
CASSLKTSQYF
TGTGCCAGCAGCCTAAAAACCTCTCAGTACTTC
>TRBJ2-7|TRBV20-1|.|.
CSASAGRGYEQYF
TGCAGTGCTAGTGCGGGCCGCGGCTACGAGCAGTACTTC
>TRBJ2-1|TRBV6-5|TRBD2|.
CASSHSGTSGSPYNEQFF
TGTGCCAGCAGTCACTCGGGGACTAGCGGGAGCCCCTACAATGAGCAGTTCTTC
>TRBJ2-7|TRBV27|.|many
CASSPGSVFEQYF
TGTGCCAGCAGCCCTGGTTCAGTTTTCGAGCAGTACTTC
>TRBJ2-1|TRBV6-2/TRBV6-3|.|many
CASSPLGKRVTNEQFF
TGTGCCAGCTCCCCCCTCGGGAAGCGGGTTACTAATGAGCAGTTCTTC
>TRBJ1-6|TRBV5-1|.|once
CASSPGLLPNSPLHF
TGCGCCAGCTCTCCGGGCCTGCTTCCAAATTCACCCCTCCACTTT
>TRBJ1-2|TRBV29-1|TRBD1|.
CSAPGDREGYTF
TGCAGCGCACCCGGTGACAGGGAAGGCTACACCTTC
>TRBJ2-7|TRBV12-3/TRBV12-4|.|.
CASSLDRLRIDSYEQYF
TGTGCCAGCAGTCTCGACCGCTTGCGGATAGATAGCTACGAGCAGTACTTC
>TRBJ1-5|TRBV5-1|TRBD1|.
CASSSGGGNHPQHF
TGCGCCAGCAGCTCAGGGGGCGGCAATCACCCCCAGCATTTT
>TRBJ1-3|TRBV4-3|.|.
CAGSPKPFNTIYF
TGCGCCGGCAGCCCGAAGCCATTTAACACCATATATTTT
>TRBJ2-3|TRBV24-1|.|.
CATSDSRSEAGTQYF
TGTGCCACCAGTGATTCTCGGTCTGAGGCGGGTACGCAGTATTTT
>TRBJ2-7|TRBV6-5|TRBD1|.
CASRTTGTGTYEQYF
TGTGCCAGCAGAACAACCGGGACAGGGACCTACGAGCAGTACTTC
>TRBJ1-5|TRBV6-1|.|many
CASSQLLGRQIPYSNQPQHF
TGTGCCAGCAGTCAACTTTTGGGTCGACAGATACCTTATAGCAATCAGCCCCAGCATTTT
>TRBJ2-1|TRBV7-2|TRBD2|.
CASSFTSGRVGKFF
TGTGCCAGCAGCTTTACTAGCGGGAGGGTGGGAAAGTTCTTC
>TRBJ1-1|TRBV29-1|.|.
CSVDGQTVTEAFF
TGCAGCGTTGATGGGCAGACGGTCACTGAAGCTTTCTTT
>TRBJ2-5|TRBV5-6|.|many
CASSPVGGAGETQYF
TGTGCCAGCAGCCCGGTGGGGGGGGCAGGAGAGACCCAGTACTTC
>TRBJ1-2|TRBV29-1|.|.
CSLEWGDPNYGYTF
TGCAGCTTGGAATGGGGGGACCCTAACTATGGCTACACCTTC
>TRBJ1-1|TRBV25-1|.|many
CASSGQGHSNTEAFF
TGTGCCAGCAGTGGACAAGGACATTCGAACACTGAAGCTTTCTTT
>TRBJ2-2|TRBV4-1|.|medium-sized
CASSLLGGVNGELFF
TGCGCCAGCAGCCTTCTTGGCGGGGTGAACGGGGAGCTGTTTTTT
>TRBJ1-2|TRBV6-2/TRBV6-3|.|many
CASSYRSWGEGYTF
TGTGCCAGCAGTTACAGGAGCTGGGGTGAGGGCTACACCTTC
>TRBJ2-3|TRBV20-1|.|.
CSAFRIRDSTDTQYF
TGCAGTGCCTTTAGGATCCGGGACAGCACAGATACGCAGTATTTT
>TRBJ1-6|TRBV11-2|TRBD1|.
CASSHRQGNYNSPLHF
TGTGCCAGCAGCCACCGACAGGGGAACTATAATTCACCCCTCCACTTT
>TRBJ2-2|TRBV7-9|.|medium-sized
CASSLMGQIETGELFF
TGTGCCAGCAGCTTAATGGGCCAAATTGAGACCGGGGAGCTGTTTTTT
>TRBJ2-7|TRBV6-1|TRBD2|medium-sized
CASKREAGADEQYF
TGTGCCAGCAAGCGGGAGGCAGGGGCCGACGAGCAGTACTTC
>TRBJ1-5|TRBV12-3/TRBV12-4|.|.
CASSFKVGNQPQHF
TGTGCCAGCAGTTTTAAGGTCGGCAATCAGCCCCAGCATTTT
>TRBJ2-3|TRBV6-1|TRBD2|.
CASRRGGWGTGTDTQYF
TGTGCCAGCAGACGGGGGGGATGGGGGACGGGCACAGATACGCAGTATTTT
>TRBJ2-1|TRBV2|TRBD1|.
CASMPNRGASYNEQFF
TGTGCCAGCATGCCTAACAGGGGGGCCTCCTACAATGAGCAGTTCTTC
>TRBJ2-7|TRBV7-8|.|.
CASTPLPTGAPLDEQYF
TGTGCCAGCACCCCCCTTCCTACGGGGGCCCCACTGGACGAGCAGTACTTC
>TRBJ2-5|TRBV7-8|.|medium-sized
CASSEGLKETQYF
TGTGCCAGCAGCGAGGGGTTAAAAGAGACCCAGTACTTC
>TRBJ2-1|TRBV6-1|TRBD2|once
CASSLLAGGGEQFF
TGTGCCAGCAGTCTCCTAGCGGGGGGGGGTGAGCAGTTCTTC
>TRBJ1-2|TRBV5-1|.|.
CASSLVPGIYGYTF
TGCGCCAGCAGCTTGGTTCCAGGAATCTATGGCTACACCTTC
>TRBJ1-1|TRBV10-3|.|many
CAITRTLNTEAFF
TGTGCCATCACCCGGACCTTAAACACTGAAGCTTTCTTT
>TRBJ2-3|TRBV11-2|TRBD2|many
CASSSRRVAGDQGDTQYF
TGTGCCAGCAGCTCGCGGCGGGTAGCGGGGGATCAAGGAGATACGCAGTATTTT
>TRBJ1-6|TRBV10-3|TRBD1|.
CAISATGTDNSPLHF
TGTGCCATCAGTGCAACCGGGACAGATAATTCACCCCTCCACTTT
>TRBJ1-3|TRBV30|.|.
CAWSDFSGNTIYF
TGTGCCTGGAGTGACTTTTCTGGAAACACCATATATTTT
>TRBJ2-7|TRBV6-1|.|.
CASSPPTGYEQYF
TGTGCCAGCAGTCCGCCTACAGGCTACGAGCAGTACTTC
>TRBJ2-7|TRBV18|.|medium-sized
CASSPGSTGYEQYF
TGTGCCAGCTCACCAGGGTCAACCGGCTACGAGCAGTACTTC
>TRBJ1-6|TRBV29-1|.|.
CSVGYGNSPLHF
TGCAGCGTTGGGTATGGAAATTCACCCCTCCACTTT
>TRBJ1-4|TRBV6-1|.|medium-sized
CASRIQGREKLFF
TGTGCCAGCAGAATACAGGGTCGTGAAAAACTGTTTTTT